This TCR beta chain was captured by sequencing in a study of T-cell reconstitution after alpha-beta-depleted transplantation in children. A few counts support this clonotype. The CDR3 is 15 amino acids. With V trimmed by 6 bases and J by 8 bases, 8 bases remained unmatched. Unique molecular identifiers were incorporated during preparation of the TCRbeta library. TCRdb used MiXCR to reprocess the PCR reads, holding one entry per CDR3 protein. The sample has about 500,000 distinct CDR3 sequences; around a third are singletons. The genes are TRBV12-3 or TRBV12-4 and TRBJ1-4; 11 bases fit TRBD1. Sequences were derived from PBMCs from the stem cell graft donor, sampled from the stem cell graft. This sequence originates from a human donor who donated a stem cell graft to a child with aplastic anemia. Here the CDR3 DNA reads TGTGCCAGCAGCCCCTCCGGGACAGGGGGGGAAAAACTGTTTTTT. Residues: CASSPSGTGGEKLFF.